This T cell receptor (beta chain) was retrieved from a study of blood T cell repertoires in COVID-19. The overall study: The study drew acute and convalescent COVID-19 samples from the United States, Italy and Spain. PBMCs, B-cell-depleted T cells, or T cells were the source of the cDNA or gDNA that made up the material.

Germline values: CDR1 SGHRS, CDR2 YFSETQ. Losses at the gene ends were 4 bases for V and 2 bases for J; bases not matched to a gene: 3. This CDR3 contains 15 residues. Authors' analysis steps: Reference gene primer amplification yielded estimated nucleated cell counts. Generated by immunoSEQ multiplex PCR, the TCRdb table keeps only in-frame clones and is missing some. That table is the source of V, J and clone size, and D and trimming were worked out from the DNA. The top ten clones hold around 2.1% of a sample with under 95,000 clones, over 75% of them seen once. This receptor was obtained from a woman aged 70-85 years with acute or convalescent COVID-19. The material sequenced was peripheral blood. This chain joins TRBV5-1 and TRBJ2-6, with 7 bases that match TRBD1. CDR3 in amino acids: CASSPQGAGANVLTF. The CDR3 coding sequence is TGCGCCAGCAGCCCTCAGGGGGCTGGGGCCAACGTCCTGACTTTC.